Here is one TCR beta chain with its context. V lost 9 bases and J 0 bases, leaving 18 bases between the germline ends. Germline-derived CDR1 and CDR2 are LNHDA and SQIVND (reference sequence). CDR3 size: 16 residues. The protocol was immunoSEQ multiplex PCR, while the TCRdb copy is restricted to in-frame clones and leaves out a portion. The table records 65,000 to 95,000 clones, over 75% of them present only once. These data belong to a study of T cell changes during pregnancy in multiple sclerosis. The material was peripheral blood, obtained before pregnancy. J is TRBJ1-3 and V is TRBV19; TRBD1 is a possible D gene (6 bases). The receptor's source is a female donor with multiple sclerosis, enrolled in a pregnancy study. Here the CDR3 reads CASRGGQRGSGNTIYF. DNA for the CDR3: TGTGCCAGCAGAGGCGGACAGCGCGGCTCTGGAAACACCATATATTTT.